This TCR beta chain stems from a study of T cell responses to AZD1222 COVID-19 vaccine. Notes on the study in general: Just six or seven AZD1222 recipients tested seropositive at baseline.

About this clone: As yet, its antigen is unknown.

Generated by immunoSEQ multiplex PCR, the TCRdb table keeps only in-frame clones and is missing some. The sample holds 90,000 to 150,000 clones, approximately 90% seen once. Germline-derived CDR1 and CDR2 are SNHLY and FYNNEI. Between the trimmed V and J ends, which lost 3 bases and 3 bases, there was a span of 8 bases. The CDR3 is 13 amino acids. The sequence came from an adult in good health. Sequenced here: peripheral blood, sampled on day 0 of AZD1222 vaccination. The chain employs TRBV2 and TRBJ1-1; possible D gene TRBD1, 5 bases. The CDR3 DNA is TGTGCCAGCAGTGACGACAGAGACACTGAAGCTTTCTTT. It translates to CASSDDRDTEAFF.